Below are 17 T cell receptor beta chains sequenced from a single sample in a study of blood T cell repertoires in COVID-19. Some clones are missing from TCRdb's copy, which holds only in-frame ones; the method was immunoSEQ multiplex PCR. The table records 63,000 or so clones, roughly 86% of them present only once. Sequenced: peripheral blood. Receptors were obtained from a man between 65 and 85 years old with active COVID-19.

This chain joins TRBV7-9 and TRBJ1-5, with D possibly being TRBD1 (5 bases). V was cut by 1 base and J by 4 bases, with 8 bases left in between. The germline CDR1 and CDR2 sequences are SEHNR and FQNEAQ (reference sequence). This CDR3 comprises 14 residues. CDR3 bases: TGTGCCAGCAGCTTAGGGGGGGGGAATCAGCCCCAGCATTTT. Protein: CASSLGGGNQPQHF.

V and J are TRBV27 and TRBJ2-7; D possibly corresponds to TRBD2 (6 bases). The CDR3 totals 15 residues. Between the trimmed V and J ends, which lost 2 bases and 4 bases, there was a span of 15 bases. Germline CDR1 MNHEY, CDR2 SMNVEV (reference sequence). CDR3 residues: CASSLGGTTGYEQYF. CDR3 nucleotides: TGTGCCAGCAGTTTAGGGGGGACGACCGGGTACGAGCAGTACTTC.

The chain links TRBV5-4 to TRBJ2-1; 12 bases align to TRBD1. This CDR3 has 16 residues. CDR1 and CDR2 from the germline V gene are SGHNT and YYREEE (reference sequence). Trimming cost V 5 bases and J 7 bases; bases outside gene matches: 10. The CDR3 protein is CASRPPGTGGRNEQFF. Written as DNA, the CDR3 is TGTGCCAGCAGACCACCCGGGACAGGGGGCCGGAATGAGCAGTTCTTC. The variable domain in full, with the rest retrieved from reference TRBV5-4 and TRBJ2-1, is ETGVTQSPTHLIKTRGQQVTLRCSSQSGHNTVSWYQQALGQGPQFIFQYYREEENGRGNFPPRFSGLQFPNYSSELNVNALELDDSALYLCASRPPGTGGRNEQFFGPGTRLTVL.

The chain has TRBV10-3 and TRBJ2-3, with a weak D call TRBD2 (6 bases). The CDR3 spans 15 residues. CDR1 and CDR2 from the germline V gene are ENHRY and SYGVKD. Trimming left V 4 bases short and J 0 bases short, with 11 bases between. DNA for the CDR3: TGTGCCATCAGTGGCCGGGGGTTCAGCACAGATACGCAGTATTTT. Translation: CAISGRGFSTDTQYF.

This clone was seen a few times. Other DNA variants within this sample encode the same CDR3. This rearrangement joins TRBV28 to TRBJ2-7, with 8 nucleotides matching TRBD1. In germline, CDR1 is MDHEN, CDR2 SYDVKM. V dropped 7 bases and J dropped 7; count of bases not matched to a gene: 6. CDR3 length: 12 residues. The CDR3 here is CASTDRGGEQYF. CDR3 bases: TGTGCCAGCACAGACAGGGGTGGGGAGCAGTACTTC.

This chain joins TRBV3-1 (or the pseudogene TRBV3-2) and TRBJ2-5; possible D gene TRBD2, 5 bases. From germline, CDR1 is LGHDT and CDR2 YNNKEL (reference sequence). CDR3 length equals 15 residues. Between the trimmed V and J ends, which lost 1 base and 5 bases, there was a span of 14 bases. CDR3 region: CASSQGAPPGETQYF. The DNA for the CDR3 is TGTGCCAGCAGCCAAGGGGCCCCGCCGGGGGAGACCCAGTACTTC.

The chain recombines TRBV19 with TRBJ2-7, with 9 bases identical to TRBD1. Looked up from germline, CDR1 is LNHDA and CDR2 is SQIVND (reference sequence). The V gene end was trimmed by 6 bases and the J gene end by 2 bases; junction bases not matched to a gene: 5. CDR3 length: 14 residues. CDR3 region: CASRTGQGAYEQYF. As DNA, the CDR3 is TGTGCCAGTAGAACGGGACAGGGAGCCTACGAGCAGTACTTC.

The genes are TRBV6-1 and TRBJ2-1; 9 positions match TRBD2. Per the germline V gene, CDR1 is MNHNS and CDR2 is SASEGT. Germline trimming cut 0 bases from V and 9 bases from J; bases unmatched to any gene: 0. The CDR3 sequence is 13 residues long. The chain's CDR3 is CASSEALAGEQFF. The CDR3 nucleotides are TGTGCCAGCAGTGAAGCACTAGCGGGTGAGCAGTTCTTC.

The V and J genes are TRBV10-3 and TRBJ1-2; 8 nucleotides align to TRBD1. Germline assignment: CDR1 ENHRY and CDR2 SYGVKD. With 9 bases clipped from V and 4 bases from J, the junction kept 13 bases outside the gene matches. CDR3 length: 15 amino acids. The CDR3: CAMTPAGGAGYGYTF. In DNA form, the CDR3 reads TGTGCCATGACCCCCGCAGGGGGCGCGGGCTATGGCTACACCTTC.

This chain uses TRBV5-6 with TRBJ2-1; the match to TRBD1 covers 8 bases. The CDR3 extends over 13 amino acids. Trimming cost V 3 bases and J 9 bases; bases outside gene matches: 5. Germline values: CDR1 SGHDT, CDR2 YYEEEE. The CDR3 nucleotides read TGTGCCAGCAGCTGGGACAGGAGGGGTGAGCAGTTCTTC. This codes for CASSWDRRGEQFF. Filled out from reference TRBV5-6 and TRBJ2-1, the complete variable domain reads DAGVTQSPTHLIKTRGQQVTLRCSPKSGHDTVSWYQQALGQGPQFIFQYYEEEERQRGNFPDRFSGHQFPNYSSELNVNALLLGDSALYLCASSWDRRGEQFFGPGTRLTVL.

The chain recombines TRBV11-2 with TRBJ2-7; TRBD1 might be the D (6 bases). The V end lost 5 bases, the J end lost 3 bases, and 11 bases lay between the germline ends. This CDR3 has 13 amino acids. Per the germline V gene, CDR1 is SGHAT and CDR2 is FQNNGV. The CDR3 protein is CASSTRTVYEQYF. The CDR3 region has the DNA TGTGCCAGCAGCACCAGGACAGTCTACGAGCAGTACTTC.

The chain combines TRBV7-2 with TRBJ2-1; weak D call: TRBD1 (5 bases). Germline CDR1 SGHTA, CDR2 FQGNSA. V lost 1 base and J lost 8, with 12 bases in between. CDR3 length: 14 residues. In nucleotides, the CDR3 is TGTGCCAGCAGCTTAGGGGGCGGACCTTATGAGCAGTTCTTC. Encoded protein: CASSLGGGPYEQFF.

This clone was detected only once. The V gene is TRBV14, the J gene TRBJ1-1; the match to TRBD1 covers 7 bases. This CDR3 has 13 residues. J gave up 5 bases and V 4 bases, and 4 bases lay outside the gene matches. Germline V lookup: CDR1 SGHDN, CDR2 FVKESK. CDR3 coding DNA: TGTGCCAGCAGCCCGACAGGGTTTACTGAAGCTTTCTTT. Protein: CASSPTGFTEAFF.

J is TRBJ2-3 and V is TRBV6-6; D is uncertain. Per germline, CDR1 MNHNY and CDR2 SVGAGI (reference sequence). This CDR3 is 14 amino acids long. V was shortened by 2 bases and J by 1 base, with 7 bases between the two germline ends. The CDR3 sequence: CASSYPSGTDTQYF. DNA of the CDR3: TGTGCCAGCAGTTACCCCTCTGGCACAGATACGCAGTATTTT.

This CDR3 is CASSPGQGLPNTEAFF. The CDR3 DNA reads TGTGCCAGCAGCCCGGGACAGGGACTCCCTAACACTGAAGCTTTCTTT. The chain is built from TRBV13 and TRBJ1-1, with 9 bases that match TRBD1. Germline V gene sequence: CDR1 PRHDT, CDR2 FYEKMQ (reference sequence). V dropped 5 bases and J dropped 2; count of bases not matched to a gene: 9. The CDR3 spans 16 residues.

This chain uses TRBV11-2 with TRBJ2-1; D may be TRBD2 (6 bases). With 5 bases removed from V and 9 bases from J, the gap between germline ends came to 17 bases. The CDR3 totals 14 residues. Germline-derived CDR1 and CDR2 are SGHAT and FQNNGV. The chain's CDR3 is CASSPLAPTSEQFF. The CDR3 region has the DNA TGTGCCAGCAGCCCTCTTGCCCCGACTAGTGAGCAGTTCTTC.

This sequence joins TRBV4-3 and TRBJ2-3, with D possibly TRBD2 on 5 matching bases. This CDR3 spans 16 amino acids. The V and J ends lost 0 bases and 1 base respectively, with 11 bases between them. CDR1 and CDR2 from the germline V gene are LGHNA and YSLEER. CDR3 DNA sequence: TGCGCCAGCAGCCAAGAGGGCCAGAGGGGCACAGATACGCAGTATTTT. This translates into CASSQEGQRGTDTQYF.